This T cell receptor beta chain was profiled in a study of cytomegalovirus exposure and HLA in healthy donors. Points from the study as a whole: The authors listed 164 TCR beta chains as cytomegalovirus-associated.

Researchers ran the PCR with 60 Vbeta and 13 Jbeta primers. TCRdb's table, derived via immunoSEQ multiplex PCR, lists solely in-frame clones and lacks some. Of 150,000 to 200,000 clones in the sample, approximately 75% are singletons; the top ten hold approximately 2.1%. Donors sampled were nominally healthy, though unrecorded immune exposures were likely. CDR3 length equals 14 residues. Trimming removed 0 bases at V and 1 base at J, with 9 bases between. CDR1 and CDR2 (germline): GTSNPN, SVGIG (reference sequence). Notes on this clone: Its target is not known.

The V call is TRBV30, the J call TRBJ1-1; no clear D. This TCR derives from a woman younger than 30 in good health and CMV-seronegative. Sequences were obtained from PBMCs. The chain's CDR3 is CAWSVLRKNTEAFF. CDR3 sequence (DNA): TGTGCCTGGAGTGTACTCAGGAAGAACACTGAAGCTTTCTTT.